Below, one T cell receptor (beta chain) is given with its context. The data were produced by immunoSEQ multiplex PCR, yet TCRdb's version contains in-frame clones alone and is incomplete. The sample shows about 660,000 clones, about 87% of them seen only once. This entry is derived from a study of shared T cell receptors in the human thymus. This CDR3 is built from 15 residues. Germline V CDR1 and CDR2: ENHRY, SYGVKD. The V end was cut by 4 bases, the J end by 4 bases, with 16 bases between. These sequences were also reported in another study, on human thymus T cells. As that report states: Infants served as donors; they were healthy and Finnish and were having corrective surgery for congenital heart defects. Resections obtained during corrective heart surgery supplied the thymus tissue. V and J genes seemed to be used with bias in thymic and blood repertoires. Related studies found that unrelated individuals share highly overlapping thymic repertoires.

Sequencing input: thymocytes. The TCR comes from a boy under two years old with a congenital heart defect. The chain has TRBV10-3 and TRBJ1-2, with TRBD1 as a possible D gene (5 bases). Here the CDR3 DNA reads TGTGCCATCAGTGTACGAAAGGCAGGGCGCTATGGCTACACCTTC. It codes for CAISVRKAGRYGYTF.